This is a list of T cell receptor beta chains from one sample in a study of molecular identifiers for immune sequencing clone quantification. TCRdb reprocessed the PCR reads via MiXCR and lists one record per CDR3 protein. The sample contains about 640,000 distinct CDR3 sequences, nearly 20% of which appear only once. Sequences were obtained from naive CD8+ T cells from blood, with Jurkat cell RNA spiked in. Receptors were obtained from a human donor in good health. Some libraries in this study had Jurkat cell RNA spiked in. CDR3s include the opening cysteine and the closing phenylalanine or tryptophan. The order of the fields is CDR3 DNA, CDR3 protein, clone size, D gene, J gene, V gene. The D gene is left open where the match is weak. Clone size appears in some rows only: once, few, many, or a class for an expanded clone.

CDR3 DNA: TGTGCCAGCAGCCTCATGGGGCTAGCGGGCACAGATACGCAGTATTTT; CDR3 protein: CASSLMGLAGTDTQYF; clone size: .; D gene: TRBD2; J gene: TRBJ2-3; V gene: TRBV13
CDR3 DNA: TGTGCCAGCAGCTTAGGCTCCGAGGAGCTGTTTTTT; CDR3 protein: CASSLGSEELFF; clone size: many; D gene: .; J gene: TRBJ2-2; V gene: TRBV7-6
CDR3 DNA: TGTGCCAGTAGTATAGAAGGAGTAAGAGGCAGGCTGAACGCTGAAGCTTTCTTT; CDR3 protein: CASSIEGVRGRLNAEAFF; clone size: .; D gene: .; J gene: TRBJ1-1; V gene: TRBV19
CDR3 DNA: TGTGCCAGCAGTCCGCTCGGAGGGGACGGTCAGCCCCAGCATTTT; CDR3 protein: CASSPLGGDGQPQHF; clone size: few; D gene: .; J gene: TRBJ1-5; V gene: TRBV27
CDR3 DNA: TGCGCCAGCAGCACCAGGCCTGGGGAAAACATTCAGTACTTC; CDR3 protein: CASSTRPGENIQYF; clone size: many; D gene: .; J gene: TRBJ2-4; V gene: TRBV5-1
CDR3 DNA: TGTGCCAGCAGCCAAGTCGAGGAAGGGCAGTACTTC; CDR3 protein: CASSQVEEGQYF; clone size: many; D gene: .; J gene: TRBJ2-7; V gene: TRBV3-1
CDR3 DNA: TGTGCCTGGAGTGTAGCGGGGGAGCAGTACTTC; CDR3 protein: CAWSVAGEQYF; clone size: few; D gene: TRBD2; J gene: TRBJ2-7; V gene: TRBV30
CDR3 DNA: TGTGCCAGCTCACCACCGAAGCAGGGACCATCGGAAAAACTGTTTTTT; CDR3 protein: CASSPPKQGPSEKLFF; clone size: .; D gene: .; J gene: TRBJ1-4; V gene: TRBV18
CDR3 DNA: TGCAGCGTCGGTGAAGGGGGGACCTACGAGCAGTACTTC; CDR3 protein: CSVGEGGTYEQYF; clone size: many; D gene: .; J gene: TRBJ2-7; V gene: TRBV29-1
CDR3 DNA: TGTGCCAGCAGCCTAACCGACGGATCGAACACCGGGGAGCTGTTTTTT; CDR3 protein: CASSLTDGSNTGELFF; clone size: many; D gene: .; J gene: TRBJ2-2; V gene: TRBV14
CDR3 DNA: TGTGCCAGCAGTTACTCGACAGTGATGAACACTGAAGCTTTCTTT; CDR3 protein: CASSYSTVMNTEAFF; clone size: many; D gene: .; J gene: TRBJ1-1; V gene: TRBV6-2/TRBV6-3
CDR3 DNA: TGTGCCAGCAGCCGATCCTGGGAATACAATGAGCAGTTCTTC; CDR3 protein: CASSRSWEYNEQFF; clone size: many; D gene: .; J gene: TRBJ2-1; V gene: TRBV7-9
CDR3 DNA: TGTGCCAGCAGCTTAGGGATCACCGGGGAGCTGTTTTTT; CDR3 protein: CASSLGITGELFF; clone size: many; D gene: .; J gene: TRBJ2-2; V gene: TRBV7-9
CDR3 DNA: TGTGCCAGCAGTGCTAGCGCCGGCACAGATACGCAGTATTTT; CDR3 protein: CASSASAGTDTQYF; clone size: many; D gene: .; J gene: TRBJ2-3; V gene: TRBV6-1
CDR3 DNA: TGTGCCAGTAGTATCTCAGGTGGGGCTTATCAGCCCCAGCATTTT; CDR3 protein: CASSISGGAYQPQHF; clone size: .; D gene: .; J gene: TRBJ1-5; V gene: TRBV19
CDR3 DNA: TGTGCCAGCAGTGTCAGTCGGGTTCCCAATCAGCCCCAGCATTTT; CDR3 protein: CASSVSRVPNQPQHF; clone size: .; D gene: .; J gene: TRBJ1-5; V gene: TRBV2
CDR3 DNA: TGTGCCAGCAGTTTAGTACTAGCGGACCAAGAGACCCAGTACTTC; CDR3 protein: CASSLVLADQETQYF; clone size: many; D gene: TRBD2; J gene: TRBJ2-5; V gene: TRBV7-6
CDR3 DNA: TGCGCCAGCAGCCAAGATTGGGCTAGCGGGAGTATGTTCTACGAGCAGTACTTC; CDR3 protein: CASSQDWASGSMFYEQYF; clone size: .; D gene: TRBD2; J gene: TRBJ2-7; V gene: TRBV4-3
CDR3 DNA: TGTGCCAGCAGCTTAGAGGACGGACAGGGGACCCAGTACTTC; CDR3 protein: CASSLEDGQGTQYF; clone size: many; D gene: TRBD1; J gene: TRBJ2-5; V gene: TRBV11-3
CDR3 DNA: TGTGCCAGCAGCCAATGGGAGGATCATTTCGAGCAGTACTTC; CDR3 protein: CASSQWEDHFEQYF; clone size: many; D gene: .; J gene: TRBJ2-7; V gene: TRBV3-1
CDR3 DNA: TGTGCCAGCAGCTTAGACCCACACGAGCAGTACTTC; CDR3 protein: CASSLDPHEQYF; clone size: few; D gene: .; J gene: TRBJ2-7; V gene: TRBV7-2
CDR3 DNA: TGTGCCAGCAGTTATAATCCCACAGGGGGCGGCGAGCAGTACTTC; CDR3 protein: CASSYNPTGGGEQYF; clone size: .; D gene: TRBD1; J gene: TRBJ2-7; V gene: TRBV6-5
CDR3 DNA: TGTGCCAGCAGTTATACGGATGCTGGGGCCAACGTCCTGACTTTC; CDR3 protein: CASSYTDAGANVLTF; clone size: many; D gene: .; J gene: TRBJ2-6; V gene: TRBV6-5
CDR3 DNA: TGTGCCAGCAGCTCAGGCAGGGGATTCTATGGCTACACCTTC; CDR3 protein: CASSSGRGFYGYTF; clone size: many; D gene: .; J gene: TRBJ1-2; V gene: TRBV7-9
CDR3 DNA: TGTGCCAGCAGCTTAGTCGGCAGGGTATACGAGCAGTACTTC; CDR3 protein: CASSLVGRVYEQYF; clone size: few; D gene: .; J gene: TRBJ2-7; V gene: TRBV13
CDR3 DNA: TGTGCCAGCAGCTTTGATGGCGCGGGGGAAGATACGCAGTATTTT; CDR3 protein: CASSFDGAGEDTQYF; clone size: many; D gene: TRBD2; J gene: TRBJ2-3; V gene: TRBV7-8
CDR3 DNA: TGCAGTTCGGAACACATGGAGGGGCCATTTAACTATGGCTACACCTTC; CDR3 protein: CSSEHMEGPFNYGYTF; clone size: .; D gene: .; J gene: TRBJ1-2; V gene: TRBV20-1
CDR3 DNA: TGTGCCAGCAGCCGGACTAGCGGGAGCAACGAGCAGTACTTC; CDR3 protein: CASSRTSGSNEQYF; clone size: few; D gene: TRBD2; J gene: TRBJ2-7; V gene: TRBV14
CDR3 DNA: TGTGCCAGCAGTTCCAGGACTCGAGTAGGGCCAGAGACCCAGTACTTC; CDR3 protein: CASSSRTRVGPETQYF; clone size: many; D gene: .; J gene: TRBJ2-5; V gene: TRBV27
CDR3 DNA: TGTGCCAGCAGTGGGTCCCCCCAACCAGTTAGGACTGAAGCTTTCTTT; CDR3 protein: CASSGSPQPVRTEAFF; clone size: many; D gene: .; J gene: TRBJ1-1; V gene: TRBV2
CDR3 DNA: TGTGCCAGTAATAGTTGGGGCGGGGGGCCCACAGATACGCAGTATTTT; CDR3 protein: CASNSWGGGPTDTQYF; clone size: few; D gene: TRBD2; J gene: TRBJ2-3; V gene: TRBV27
CDR3 DNA: TGCGCCAGCAGTGAGTTGGAGGTTTCCGGGGAGCTGTTTTTT; CDR3 protein: CASSELEVSGELFF; clone size: many; D gene: .; J gene: TRBJ2-2; V gene: TRBV10-2
CDR3 DNA: TGTGCCAGCAGCCCACCGACAGGGGAGAGCACAGATACGCAGTATTTT; CDR3 protein: CASSPPTGESTDTQYF; clone size: many; D gene: TRBD1; J gene: TRBJ2-3; V gene: TRBV7-9
CDR3 DNA: TGTGCCAGCAGCGTAAGTTGGACAGAAACACACTCTGGGGCCAACGTCCTGACTTTC; CDR3 protein: CASSVSWTETHSGANVLTF; clone size: many; D gene: .; J gene: TRBJ2-6; V gene: TRBV9
CDR3 DNA: TGTGCCAGCGGAGAACTAGCGGGCCCCTACAATGAGCAGTTCTTC; CDR3 protein: CASGELAGPYNEQFF; clone size: many; D gene: TRBD2; J gene: TRBJ2-1; V gene: TRBV27
CDR3 DNA: TGTGCCAGTAGTATAGTTGGTTACGCTCCTCATCAGCCCCAGCATTTT; CDR3 protein: CASSIVGYAPHQPQHF; clone size: many; D gene: .; J gene: TRBJ1-5; V gene: TRBV19
CDR3 DNA: TGTGCCAGCAGCTTAATAGGAGGGACCACAGATACGCAGTATTTT; CDR3 protein: CASSLIGGTTDTQYF; clone size: once; D gene: .; J gene: TRBJ2-3; V gene: TRBV11-2
CDR3 DNA: TGCAGTGCCCCCGGACTAGCGGGCCTCACAGATACGCAGTATTTT; CDR3 protein: CSAPGLAGLTDTQYF; clone size: .; D gene: TRBD2; J gene: TRBJ2-3; V gene: TRBV20-1
CDR3 DNA: TGTGCCAGCAGCTTATACCGCCAACTCAAGGGAGAGACCCAGTACTTC; CDR3 protein: CASSLYRQLKGETQYF; clone size: few; D gene: .; J gene: TRBJ2-5; V gene: TRBV7-2
CDR3 DNA: TGCAGCTTTTTAGGACAGCCGAACGCCTACAATGAGCAGTTCTTC; CDR3 protein: CSFLGQPNAYNEQFF; clone size: few; D gene: .; J gene: TRBJ2-1; V gene: TRBV29-1
CDR3 DNA: TGTGCCAGCAGTCTTCCCATGGATACGCAGTATTTT; CDR3 protein: CASSLPMDTQYF; clone size: many; D gene: .; J gene: TRBJ2-3; V gene: TRBV6-2/TRBV6-3
CDR3 DNA: TGTGCCAGCAGCCAAGCGAGGACAGGGCTCGCTGGGGGCACCGGGGAGCTGTTTTTT; CDR3 protein: CASSQARTGLAGGTGELFF; clone size: .; D gene: TRBD1; J gene: TRBJ2-2; V gene: TRBV4-2
CDR3 DNA: TGTGCCAGCAGCTTATACAGCGGCTACAATGAGCAGTTCTTC; CDR3 protein: CASSLYSGYNEQFF; clone size: few; D gene: .; J gene: TRBJ2-1; V gene: TRBV7-9
CDR3 DNA: TGCAGTGCTAGTTCACTAGCGGGGGCTTTAAGGGCAGGCGAGCAGTACTTC; CDR3 protein: CSASSLAGALRAGEQYF; clone size: many; D gene: TRBD2; J gene: TRBJ2-7; V gene: TRBV20-1
CDR3 DNA: TGTGCCAGCAATTTTCTACCGAACAATGAGCAGTTCTTC; CDR3 protein: CASNFLPNNEQFF; clone size: .; D gene: .; J gene: TRBJ2-1; V gene: TRBV28
CDR3 DNA: TGTGCCAGCAGCGCTGGGGAGGCGGAGCGAGAGTACGAGCAGTACTTC; CDR3 protein: CASSAGEAEREYEQYF; clone size: .; D gene: .; J gene: TRBJ2-7; V gene: TRBV9
CDR3 DNA: TGCAGTGCCCGGGTTGTCTACGAGCAGTACTTC; CDR3 protein: CSARVVYEQYF; clone size: many; D gene: .; J gene: TRBJ2-7; V gene: TRBV20-1